These 30 T cell receptor beta chains share one sample of origin, sequenced in a study of control samples from healthy donors and cancer patients. The protocol was immunoSEQ multiplex PCR, while the TCRdb copy is restricted to in-frame clones and leaves out a portion. The table includes some 99,000 clones, around nine tenths detected once. Sequenced material: blood. The receptors derive from a human donor in good health. The donor label of this sample is uncertain.

The chain joins TRBV18 to TRBJ1-2; D not certain. Deletions cut 0 bases from V and 5 bases from J, with 10 bases between. The CDR3 totals 14 residues. Germline V CDR1 and CDR2: KGHSH, LQKENI. The CDR3: CASSPPSGLYGYTF. The DNA for the CDR3 is TGTGCCAGCTCACCACCTTCGGGGTTGTATGGCTACACCTTC.

The table lists this clone with a count of one. This chain connects TRBV11-2 to TRBJ1-5; D gene unclear. V was trimmed by 0 bases and J by 7 bases, leaving 10 bases between them. Germline CDR1 reads SGHAT; CDR2 reads FQNNGV. The length of the CDR3 is 14 residues. The CDR3 nucleotides read TGTGCCAGCAGCTTAGACCCCAGAACCCAGCCCCAGCATTTT. It codes for CASSLDPRTQPQHF.

J is TRBJ1-2 and V is TRBV5-5, with a tentative D call TRBD1 (5 bases). Germline V gene lookup returns CDR1 SGHKS and CDR2 YYEKEE (reference sequence). The CDR3 extends over 14 amino acids. Trimming took 0 bases from V and 8 from J, leaving 14 bases between them. CDR3 in DNA: TGTGCCAGCAGCTTGGGAGACAGAGGGACGGGCTACACCTTC. Its protein is CASSLGDRGTGYTF.

The V and J genes are TRBV27 and TRBJ2-6, with D possibly called TRBD1 or TRBD2 (5 bases each). Trimming stripped 11 bases from V and 1 base from J, with 36 bases between. Looked up from germline, CDR1 is MNHEY and CDR2 is SMNVEV (reference sequence). The CDR3 runs 22 residues. CDR3 DNA sequence: TGTGCCCACATTGCCACCGCCATTTCGGGGACGGCACTCCTGTCTGGGGCCAACGTCCTGACTTTC. It codes for CAHIATAISGTALLSGANVLTF.

This chain uses TRBV12-3 or TRBV12-4 with TRBJ1-1, with a weak D call TRBD1 (5 bases). The length of the CDR3 is 12 residues. Trimming took off 4 bases at V and 5 bases at J, with 8 bases between the two ends. CDR3 loop: CASSSRVTEAFF. The CDR3 nucleotides are TGTGCCAGCAGTTCCAGGGTAACTGAAGCTTTCTTT.

The genes are TRBV6-5 and TRBJ2-1; unclear D gene. Per the germline V gene, CDR1 is MNHEY and CDR2 is SVGAGI. CDR3 length: 14 amino acids. Trimming stripped 9 bases from V and 10 bases from J, with 22 bases between. CDR3 loop: CASTRMFEAREQFF. DNA of the CDR3: TGTGCCAGTACACGAATGTTTGAAGCGAGGGAGCAGTTCTTC.

The chain recombines TRBV18 with TRBJ1-2; 9 bases are a match to TRBD1. This CDR3 is built from 15 residues. Trimming removed 3 bases from V and 9 bases from J; junction bases left unmatched: 11. Germline-derived CDR1 and CDR2 are KGHSH and LQKENI. CDR3 loop: CASSPVVQGAGRYTF. The CDR3 coding sequence is TGTGCCAGCTCACCGGTGGTACAGGGGGCCGGCCGCTACACCTTC.

This chain joins TRBV6-1 and TRBJ1-2, with D perhaps TRBD1 (6 bases). The V end was cut by 1 base, the J end by 4 bases, with 13 bases between. The CDR3 spans 15 residues. Germline CDR1 and CDR2: MNHNS and SASEGT. DNA of the CDR3: TGTGCCAGCAGTGAAGACAGGGTACCCTTCTATGGCTACACCTTC. Its translation: CASSEDRVPFYGYTF.

V gene TRBV20-1 combines with J gene TRBJ2-7; either TRBD1 or TRBD2 may supply D (5 bases each). CDR3 size: 11 residues. The V end was cut by 3 bases, the J end by 7 bases, with 10 bases between. CDR1 and CDR2 from the germline V gene are DFQATT and SNEGSKA (reference sequence). CDR3 loop: CSARGTREQYF. The CDR3 DNA is TGCAGTGCTAGGGGGACGAGGGAGCAGTACTTC.

The gene calls are TRBV10-2 and TRBJ1-1; D possibly corresponds to TRBD1 (6 bases). The CDR3 covers 16 residues. Trimming pared 2 bases from V and 1 base from J, leaving 14 bases between. Germline loops: CDR1 WSHSY, CDR2 SAAADI. The CDR3 DNA sequence: TGCGCCAGCAGTGAGAGGGGAGAGGGGGGGAACACTGAAGCTTTCTTT. Encoded protein: CASSERGEGGNTEAFF.

V and J are TRBV6-1 and TRBJ2-1; D tentatively reads TRBD1 or TRBD2 (6 bases each). The CDR3 covers 15 residues. Trimming took off 1 base at V and 7 bases at J, with 14 bases between the two ends. Germline V lookup: CDR1 MNHNS, CDR2 SASEGT. CDR3: CASSEVGRGGNEQFF. DNA of the CDR3: TGTGCCAGCAGTGAAGTAGGCAGGGGAGGTAATGAGCAGTTCTTC.

The gene calls are TRBV30 and TRBJ2-1, with 11 nucleotides matching TRBD2. The V segment lost 1 base and the J segment 6 bases; nucleotides outside the gene matches: 2. Per germline, CDR1 GTSNPN and CDR2 SVGIG (reference sequence). This CDR3 is 14 amino acids long. The DNA of the CDR3 is TGTGCCTGGAGTGGTAGCGGGGGGGCCAATGAGCAGTTCTTC. Protein product: CAWSGSGGANEQFF.

The chain links TRBV10-3 to TRBJ1-1; tentatively, D is TRBD1 (5 bases). Trimming stripped 4 bases from V and 8 bases from J, with 8 bases between. CDR3 length: 11 amino acids. Germline-derived CDR1 and CDR2 are ENHRY and SYGVKD. The CDR3 loop is CAISGAGEAFF. The CDR3, as DNA: TGTGCCATCAGTGGCGCAGGGGAAGCTTTCTTT.

This sequence joins TRBV2 and TRBJ1-5, with D hard to call. The CDR3 loop spans 12 amino acids. The germline V and J ends were trimmed by 1 base and 6 bases, with 4 bases remaining between them. Germline CDR1 reads SNHLY; CDR2 reads FYNNEI. The CDR3 reads CASSEEVQPQHF. The CDR3 nucleotides are TGTGCCAGCAGTGAAGAGGTTCAGCCCCAGCATTTT. The variable domain in full, completed from reference TRBV2 and TRBJ1-5, reads EPEVTQTPSHQVTQMGQEVILRCVPISNHLYFYWYRQILGQKVEFLVSFYNNEISEKSEIFDDQFSVERPDGSNFTLKIRSTKLEDSAMYFCASSEEVQPQHFGDGTRLSIL.

The rearrangement uses TRBV11-1 and TRBJ1-4; tentative D call: TRBD1 (6 bases). The CDR3 is 15 residues long. V lost 4 bases and J 7 bases, leaving 16 bases between the germline ends. In germline, CDR1 is SGHAT, CDR2 FQDESV (reference sequence). This chain's CDR3 is CASSSRRGAGEKLFF. CDR3 nucleotides: TGTGCCAGCAGCTCGCGTCGGGGGGCCGGTGAAAAACTGTTTTTT.

CDR3 region: CASLKPGGAAEAFF. CDR3 in DNA: TGTGCCAGCTTAAAACCGGGGGGGGCAGCTGAAGCTTTCTTT. The chain has TRBV6-5 and TRBJ1-1; D may be TRBD1 (6 bases). The CDR3 totals 14 residues. Germline V lookup: CDR1 MNHEY, CDR2 SVGAGI. V was trimmed by 8 bases and J by 6 bases, leaving 19 bases between them.

This chain joins TRBV2 and TRBJ2-5; D is possibly TRBD2 (6 bases). Germline V gene lookup returns CDR1 SNHLY and CDR2 FYNNEI. Trimming took 9 bases from V and 4 from J, leaving 18 bases between them. CDR3 size: 14 residues. The CDR3 is CARHSGGELETQYF. DNA for the CDR3: TGTGCCAGGCATTCCGGCGGGGAACTAGAGACCCAGTACTTC.

The rearrangement links TRBV7-3 to TRBJ2-5; D is ambiguous. V gave up 4 bases and J gave up 5 bases, with 11 bases separating them. The CDR3 spans 13 residues. The germline V gene encodes CDR1 SGHTA and CDR2 FQGTGA. The CDR3 loop is CASSSHNGETQYF. CDR3 nucleotides: TGTGCCAGCAGCTCACACAATGGGGAGACCCAGTACTTC.

The chain uses TRBV28 and TRBJ2-7, with D perhaps TRBD1 (6 bases). V was pared by 5 bases and J by 3 bases, with 17 bases between. Germline CDR1 is MDHEN and CDR2 is SYDVKM. This CDR3 has 15 amino acids. CDR3 sequence reads: CASSPLQTGIYEQYF. DNA of the CDR3: TGTGCCAGCAGTCCGCTCCAAACAGGGATCTACGAGCAGTACTTC. The whole variable domain, filled in from reference TRBV28 and TRBJ2-7, reads DVKVTQSSRYLVKRTGEKVFLECVQDMDHENMFWYRQDPGLGLRLIYFSYDVKMKEKGDIPEGYSVSREKKERFSLILESASTNQTSMYLCASSPLQTGIYEQYFGPGTRLTVT.

The chain couples TRBV19 to TRBJ1-3, with D unresolved. From germline, CDR1 is LNHDA and CDR2 SQIVND (reference sequence). V was trimmed by 7 bases and J by 0 bases, leaving 10 bases between them. This CDR3 contains 14 residues. The CDR3 reads CASTWRTSGNTIYF. CDR3 coding DNA: TGTGCCAGTACTTGGAGGACCTCTGGAAACACCATATATTTT.

The genes are TRBV6-4 and TRBJ2-3, with 7 bases that match TRBD1. From germline, CDR1 is MRHNA and CDR2 SNTAGT. There are 16 residues in the CDR3. J was trimmed by 4 bases and V by 0 bases; bases with no gene match: 7. CDR3 coding DNA: TGTGCCAGCAGTGACTCGGCAGGGGGTTCCTCAGATACGCAGTATTTT. This encodes CASSDSAGGSSDTQYF.

The chain is built from TRBV10-3 and TRBJ1-4; no firm D call. Germline CDR1 ENHRY, CDR2 SYGVKD. The CDR3 sequence is 15 residues long. The V gene lost 2 bases and the J gene lost 4 bases, with 11 bases spanning the gap. CDR3 in amino acids: CAISEPDGLNEKLFF. The CDR3 bases are TGTGCCATCAGTGAGCCAGACGGTCTTAATGAAAAACTGTTTTTT.

The genes are TRBV24-1 and TRBJ1-2; D is unclear. Germline-derived CDR1 and CDR2 are KGHDR and SFDVKD. This CDR3 is 14 amino acids long. Trimming removed 2 bases at V and 3 bases at J, with 9 bases between. CDR3 nucleotides: TGTGCCACCAGTGATTACGGACGGGACTATGGCTACACCTTC. Translation: CATSDYGRDYGYTF.

This clone showed up just a few times. The rearrangement uses TRBV2 and TRBJ2-3, with D possibly matching TRBD1 (6 bases). V dropped 4 bases and J dropped 3 bases, with 17 bases sitting between them. Per germline, CDR1 SNHLY and CDR2 FYNNEI. The CDR3 has 16 amino acids. DNA for the CDR3: TGTGCCAGCAGTGTACAGGGTCACTTTCAAACAGATACGCAGTATTTT. It specifies CASSVQGHFQTDTQYF.

This clone was recorded once. V and J are TRBV19 and TRBJ1-5, with 7 bases lining up with TRBD1. With V trimmed by 5 bases and J by 1 base, 5 bases remained unmatched. The CDR3 is made up of 15 amino acids. Germline V lookup: CDR1 LNHDA, CDR2 SQIVND (reference sequence). The chain's CDR3 is CASSSQGQSNQPQHF. CDR3 coding DNA: TGTGCCAGTAGTTCCCAGGGACAGAGCAATCAGCCCCAGCATTTT. The full variable domain, rest sourced from reference TRBV19 and TRBJ1-5, is DGGITQSPKYLFRKEGQNVTLSCEQNLNHDAMYWYRQDPGQGLRLIYYSQIVNDFQKGDIAEGYSVSREKKESFPLTVTSAQKNPTAFYLCASSSQGQSNQPQHFGDGTRLSIL.

The chain joins TRBV5-1 to TRBJ1-2; D is possibly TRBD1 (6 bases). Germline loops: CDR1 SGHRS, CDR2 YFSETQ. V dropped 2 bases and J dropped 7 bases, with 9 bases sitting between them. CDR3 size: 12 residues. The CDR3 DNA sequence: TGCGCCAGCAGCTTAGGGGGGCCTGGCTACACCTTC. The encoded protein is CASSLGGPGYTF. The variable domain in full, with the rest retrieved from reference TRBV5-1 and TRBJ1-2, is KAGVTQTPRYLIKTRGQQVTLSCSPISGHRSVSWYQQTPGQGLQFLFEYFSETQRNKGNFPGRFSGRQFSNSRSEMNVSTLELGDSALYLCASSLGGPGYTFGSGTRLTVV.

The V gene is TRBV6-4, the J gene TRBJ1-1; D is undetermined. Trimming cost V 7 bases and J 0 bases, with 12 bases left between them. Germline lookup yields CDR1 MRHNA and CDR2 SNTAGT. The CDR3 runs to 14 residues. CDR3 coding DNA: TGTGCCAGCACCCTTGGAGGGATGAACACTGAAGCTTTCTTT. Translating gives CASTLGGMNTEAFF.

The rearrangement links TRBV30 to TRBJ1-6; D is unresolved. The CDR3 sequence is 16 residues long. Between the trimmed V and J ends, which lost 0 bases and 0 bases, there was a span of 9 bases. CDR1 and CDR2 from the germline V gene are GTSNPN and SVGIG (reference sequence). The CDR3 spells CAWSVRQSSYNSPLHF. The CDR3 nucleotides read TGTGCCTGGAGTGTAAGGCAGAGCTCCTATAATTCACCCCTCCACTTT.

J is TRBJ2-3 and V is TRBV2; 7 bases fit TRBD2. The length of the CDR3 is 17 residues. Germline V gives CDR1 SNHLY, CDR2 FYNNEI. With 2 bases clipped from V and 2 bases from J, the junction kept 10 bases outside the gene matches. The CDR3 region is CASSERLRGDFTDTQYF. Written as DNA, the CDR3 is TGTGCCAGCAGTGAAAGGCTCCGGGGGGACTTCACAGATACGCAGTATTTT.

The J gene is TRBJ1-1, the V gene TRBV7-9; 9 bases map to TRBD1. The trim removed 1 base at V and 6 bases at J, leaving 3 bases unmatched. This CDR3 has 14 residues. Per the germline V gene, CDR1 is SEHNR and CDR2 is FQNEAQ (reference sequence). The CDR3 bases are TGTGCCAGCAGCTTAGGGACAGGGGTCGCTGAAGCTTTCTTT. This gives the protein CASSLGTGVAEAFF.